One sample yielded the 32 T cell receptor beta chains listed below, sequenced in a study of T cells after somatic rescue of genetic block. Profiling relied on immunoSEQ multiplex PCR, and the TCRdb table lists in-frame clones only, not all of them. Of around 70,000 clones listed, 92% were seen once; the top ten hold about 3%. Input material: peripheral blood mononuclear cells (PBMCs). The receptors were sampled from a man between 35 and 55 years old.

The CDR3 nucleotides are TGTGCCAGTCAGAGGGGGACAGTGAACACTGAAGCTTTCTTT. Protein: CASQRGTVNTEAFF. The chain recombines TRBV19 with TRBJ1-1; 7 nucleotides agree with TRBD1. This CDR3 comprises 14 residues. The germline V gene has CDR1 LNHDA and CDR2 SQIVND (reference sequence). V shed 8 bases, J shed 0 bases, and the junction held 6 bases outside the gene matches.

This chain connects TRBV5-1 to TRBJ2-4, with D unclear. The CDR3 sequence is 13 residues long. The germline V and J ends were trimmed by 3 bases and 7 bases, with 11 bases remaining between them. CDR1 is SGHRS, CDR2 YFSETQ, per germline. CDR3 in DNA: TGCGCCAGCAGCTCTGCGCCGGAGAACATTCAGTACTTC. This codes for CASSSAPENIQYF. Drawing the rest from reference TRBV5-1 and TRBJ2-4, the complete variable domain is KAGVTQTPRYLIKTRGQQVTLSCSPISGHRSVSWYQQTPGQGLQFLFEYFSETQRNKGNFPGRFSGRQFSNSRSEMNVSTLELGDSALYLCASSSAPENIQYFGAGTRLSVL.

This chain links TRBV5-4 with TRBJ2-7; TRBD2 might be the D (6 bases). The V gene lost 0 bases and the J gene lost 2 bases, with 12 bases spanning the gap. The CDR3 is made up of 15 amino acids. Germline loops: CDR1 SGHNT, CDR2 YYREEE (reference sequence). CDR3: CASSLGSSEAYEQYF. The CDR3 DNA follows: TGTGCCAGCAGCTTGGGTTCTAGCGAGGCCTACGAGCAGTACTTC. Combining the CDR3 with reference TRBV5-4 and TRBJ2-7 gives the whole variable domain ETGVTQSPTHLIKTRGQQVTLRCSSQSGHNTVSWYQQALGQGPQFIFQYYREEENGRGNFPPRFSGLQFPNYSSELNVNALELDDSALYLCASSLGSSEAYEQYFGPGTRLTVT.

The chain has TRBV10-3 and TRBJ2-3; D is possibly TRBD2 (6 bases). The CDR3 has 14 residues. Between the trimmed V and J ends, which lost 11 bases and 1 base, there was a span of 16 bases. Germline CDR1 and CDR2: ENHRY and SYGVKD. The CDR3 sequence: CAAKETGGTDTQYF. CDR3 nucleotide sequence: TGTGCCGCCAAGGAGACGGGGGGCACAGATACGCAGTATTTT.

This rearrangement joins TRBV5-1 to TRBJ2-7; D may be TRBD2 (6 bases). Trimming left V 5 bases short and J 0 bases short, with 15 bases between. Germline loops: CDR1 SGHRS, CDR2 YFSETQ. The length of the CDR3 is 15 residues. CDR3 DNA sequence: TGCGCCAGCAGAGCCGGGACTTACCTCTCCTACGAGCAGTACTTC. This gives the protein CASRAGTYLSYEQYF. Full variable domain (outside the CDR3, taken from reference TRBV5-1 and TRBJ2-7): KAGVTQTPRYLIKTRGQQVTLSCSPISGHRSVSWYQQTPGQGLQFLFEYFSETQRNKGNFPGRFSGRQFSNSRSEMNVSTLELGDSALYLCASRAGTYLSYEQYFGPGTRLTVT.

J is TRBJ1-1 and V is TRBV6-5, with D maybe TRBD1 (6 bases). CDR1 and CDR2 from the germline V gene are MNHEY and SVGAGI. The CDR3 sequence is 14 residues long. V was trimmed by 5 bases and J by 4 bases, leaving 14 bases between them. The CDR3 is CASSRRTAITEAFF. Here the CDR3 DNA reads TGTGCCAGCAGTCGAAGGACAGCTATCACTGAAGCTTTCTTT.

For the CDR3, the DNA is TGTGCCAGCAGTTTCTACCTTCGGGGGGCCTTGCAAGAGACCCAGTACTTC. Translating it yields CASSFYLRGALQETQYF. The chain joins TRBV28 to TRBJ2-5, with D maybe TRBD2 (7 bases). This CDR3 is 17 amino acids long. V lost 3 bases and J lost 2, with 19 bases in between. CDR1 and CDR2 from the germline V gene are MDHEN and SYDVKM.

The CDR3 DNA reads TGCGCCAGCAGCTTGGACGAGGGGCTCTACAATGAGCAGTTCTTC. Its protein product is CASSLDEGLYNEQFF. The chain joins TRBV5-1 to TRBJ2-1; D tentatively reads TRBD1 or TRBD2 (5 bases each). CDR1 is SGHRS and CDR2 is YFSETQ in the germline V gene. Trimming removed 0 bases from V and 3 bases from J, with 10 bases in between. This CDR3 has 15 amino acids.

The V call is TRBV28, the J call TRBJ2-5; 8 nucleotides align to TRBD1. Germline V gives CDR1 MDHEN, CDR2 SYDVKM. CDR3 size: 14 residues. V lost 5 bases and J lost 2; bases outside the gene matches: 4. CDR3 amino acids: CASSPRTGQETQYF. CDR3 sequence (DNA): TGTGCCAGCAGTCCACGGACAGGGCAAGAGACCCAGTACTTC.

The chain is built from TRBV30 and TRBJ2-2; D may be TRBD2 (6 bases). Between the trimmed V and J ends, which lost 0 bases and 0 bases, there was a span of 8 bases. The CDR3 has 15 amino acids. CDR1 and CDR2 (germline): GTSNPN, SVGIG (reference sequence). The CDR3 is CAWSVTSTNTGELFF. The CDR3 bases are TGTGCCTGGAGTGTAACTAGCACGAACACCGGGGAGCTGTTTTTT. The complete variable domain, with remaining parts taken from reference TRBV30 and TRBJ2-2, reads SQTIHQWPATLVQPVGSPLSLECTVEGTSNPNLYWYRQAAGRGLQLLFYSVGIGQISSEVPQNLSASRPQDRQFILSSKKLLLSDSGFYLCAWSVTSTNTGELFFGEGSRLTVL.

The chain is built from TRBV5-1 and TRBJ2-5; 11 bases are shared with TRBD1. The CDR3 totals 16 residues. Germline CDR1 is SGHRS and CDR2 is YFSETQ. Germline trimming cut 4 bases from V and 2 bases from J; bases unmatched to any gene: 7. The CDR3 sequence is CASSGEDRGRQETQYF. CDR3 DNA: TGCGCCAGCAGCGGAGAGGACAGGGGGCGACAAGAGACCCAGTACTTC.

The rearrangement joins TRBV19 to TRBJ2-6; 8 nucleotides line up with TRBD1. This CDR3 spans 15 amino acids. V lost 3 bases, J lost 2 bases, and 0 bases stayed unmatched. CDR1 is LNHDA and CDR2 is SQIVND in the germline V gene (reference sequence). The CDR3 nucleotides are TGTGCCAGTAGTATGGGACAGGCTGGGGCCAACGTCCTGACTTTC. This gives the protein CASSMGQAGANVLTF.

The rearrangement links TRBV19 to TRBJ2-7, with 8 bases fitting TRBD1. Germline V CDR1 and CDR2: LNHDA, SQIVND (reference sequence). Trimming took 0 bases from V and 5 from J; bases not matched to a gene: 9. This CDR3 is 16 amino acids long. CDR3 nucleotide sequence: TGTGCCAGTAGTATAGATCTTCGGCAGGGGGCCCACGAGCAGTACTTC. Translated: CASSIDLRQGAHEQYF.

The V call is TRBV5-1, the J call TRBJ2-1; maybe TRBD2 (6 bases). The germline V and J ends were trimmed by 0 bases and 7 bases, with 11 bases remaining between them. From germline, CDR1 is SGHRS and CDR2 YFSETQ. The length of the CDR3 is 14 residues. The CDR3 DNA reads TGCGCCAGCAGCTTGGAGGCGGGGTTAAATGAGCAGTTCTTC. It specifies CASSLEAGLNEQFF.

The rearrangement joins TRBV2 to TRBJ1-6; D is unresolved. The germline gives CDR1 SNHLY, CDR2 FYNNEI. The CDR3 consists of 14 residues. The V and J ends lost 3 bases and 5 bases respectively, with 8 bases between them. CDR3 nucleotides: TGTGCCAGCAGTGAGGTCATACATAATTCACCCCTCCACTTT. Translation: CASSEVIHNSPLHF.

The genes are TRBV12-5 and TRBJ2-2; D gene unclear. This CDR3 has 15 residues. The V gene lost 0 bases and the J gene lost 2 bases, with 7 bases spanning the gap. CDR1 is LGHNT, CDR2 FRNRAP, per germline. For the CDR3, the DNA is TGTGCTAGTGGTTTGGTACTCGCTAACACCGGGGAGCTGTTTTTT. Translating gives CASGLVLANTGELFF. Full variable domain (missing parts from reference TRBV12-5 and TRBJ2-2): DARVTQTPRHKVTEMGQEVTMRCQPILGHNTVFWYRQTMMQGLELLAYFRNRAPLDDSGMPKDRFSAEMPDATLATLKIQPSEPRDSAVYFCASGLVLANTGELFFGEGSRLTVL.

The chain combines TRBV2 with TRBJ1-1, with TRBD1 as a possible D gene (5 bases). From germline, CDR1 is SNHLY and CDR2 FYNNEI. Between the trimmed V and J ends, which lost 6 bases and 2 bases, there was a span of 19 bases. This CDR3 region has 16 residues. Here the CDR3 DNA reads TGTGCCAGCAGCCTCGAAGGCAGGGTACGTAACACTGAAGCTTTCTTT. This codes for CASSLEGRVRNTEAFF.

The V gene is TRBV5-4, the J gene TRBJ2-1; 8 bases align to TRBD2. Germline CDR1 and CDR2: SGHNT and YYREEE (reference sequence). This CDR3 region has 15 residues. V was clipped by 4 bases and J by 3 bases; unmatched bases: 6. The CDR3, as DNA: TGTGCCAGCAGCCAGGGACTAGAGTTCTACAATGAGCAGTTCTTC. Translated: CASSQGLEFYNEQFF.

V is TRBV5-4 and J is TRBJ2-3, with D maybe TRBD2 (5 bases). The germline CDR1 and CDR2 sequences are SGHNT and YYREEE (reference sequence). CDR3 length: 15 amino acids. V shed 3 bases and J shed 0 bases, with 11 bases lying between them. The CDR3 DNA follows: TGTGCCAGCAGCTCCCGGAGCGGTAGCACAGATACGCAGTATTTT. Its protein is CASSSRSGSTDTQYF.

V gene TRBV4-1 combines with J gene TRBJ1-1; TRBD1 is a possible D gene (6 bases). CDR3 length: 16 residues. Germline-derived CDR1 and CDR2 are MGHRA and YSYEKL. The germline V and J ends were trimmed by 4 bases and 0 bases, with 15 bases remaining between them. The CDR3 DNA reads TGCGCCAGCAGCCCCGACGGGGACACCGTGAACACTGAAGCTTTCTTT. Protein product: CASSPDGDTVNTEAFF.

The chain combines TRBV5-1 with TRBJ2-7, with D tentatively TRBD2 (6 bases). V lost 3 bases, J lost 6 bases, and 13 bases lay in between. CDR3 size: 13 residues. Germline V gives CDR1 SGHRS, CDR2 YFSETQ. The CDR3 coding sequence is TGCGCCAGCAGCTACACGACTAGTGGCGAGCAGTACTTC. Translation: CASSYTTSGEQYF.

This clone was recorded only once. The chain is built from TRBV6-1 and TRBJ1-6; D unclear. Germline V gene lookup returns CDR1 MNHNS and CDR2 SASEGT. This CDR3 region has 16 residues. With 4 bases removed from V and 0 bases from J, the gap between germline ends came to 10 bases. CDR3 in amino acids: CASSVDRDSYNSPLHF. CDR3 DNA sequence: TGTGCCAGCAGTGTTGACCGGGACTCCTATAATTCACCCCTCCACTTT.

The chain has TRBV13 and TRBJ2-6; no reliable D call. Deletions cut 4 bases from V and 0 bases from J, with 19 bases between. The germline V gene encodes CDR1 PRHDT and CDR2 FYEKMQ (reference sequence). CDR3 length: 19 amino acids. CDR3 in amino acids: CASSSLRVESSSGANVLTF. The CDR3 DNA sequence: TGTGCCAGCAGCTCCCTCCGGGTAGAGTCAAGCTCTGGGGCCAACGTCCTGACTTTC.

The chain is built from TRBV12-5 and TRBJ2-7, with D possibly matching TRBD1 (6 bases). The CDR3 sequence is 14 residues long. Trimming took 2 bases from V and 4 from J, leaving 12 bases between them. Germline V gene sequence: CDR1 LGHNT, CDR2 FRNRAP. The CDR3 DNA follows: TGTGCTAGTGGTTTGTATCCAGGGGTGTACGAGCAGTACTTC. Translation: CASGLYPGVYEQYF.

The chain couples TRBV13 to TRBJ2-1; D remains ambiguous. The CDR3 consists of 11 residues. Germline CDR1 PRHDT, CDR2 FYEKMQ (reference sequence). The germline V and J ends were trimmed by 5 bases and 10 bases, with 9 bases remaining between them. The CDR3 is CASSPNIEQFF. DNA for the CDR3: TGTGCCAGCAGCCCCAACATAGAGCAGTTCTTC.

The chain combines TRBV9 with TRBJ2-7, with D possibly being TRBD1 or TRBD2 (5 bases each). This CDR3 is 15 amino acids long. Trimming removed 0 bases at V and 1 base at J, with 11 bases between. Per the germline V gene, CDR1 is SGDLS and CDR2 is YYNGEE. For the CDR3, the DNA is TGTGCCAGCAGCGTAGGGCCCGGGACGTCCTACGAGCAGTACTTC. Translation: CASSVGPGTSYEQYF. The whole variable domain, remainder taken from reference TRBV9 and TRBJ2-7, is DSGVTQTPKHLITATGQRVTLRCSPRSGDLSVYWYQQSLDQGLQFLIQYYNGEERAKGNILERFSAQQFPDLHSELNLSSLELGDSALYFCASSVGPGTSYEQYFGPGTRLTVT.

The rearrangement joins TRBV19 to TRBJ1-1; 8 nucleotides align to TRBD1. CDR1 is LNHDA and CDR2 is SQIVND in the germline V gene (reference sequence). The CDR3 is 16 residues long. Germline trimming cut 4 bases from V and 1 base from J; bases unmatched to any gene: 8. The CDR3 reads CASSTTTGAENTEAFF. The CDR3 DNA is TGTGCCAGTAGTACCACGACAGGGGCAGAGAACACTGAAGCTTTCTTT.

The chain employs TRBV6-4 and TRBJ2-6; D remains unclear. CDR1 MRHNA and CDR2 SNTAGT come from the germline V gene. The ends were cut back, 2 bases at V and 3 bases at J, with 2 bases in the middle. The length of the CDR3 is 13 residues. In DNA, the CDR3 is TGTGCCAGCAGTGACGATGGGGCCAACGTCCTGACTTTC. It translates to CASSDDGANVLTF.

This chain uses TRBV5-4 with TRBJ1-6, with 10 nucleotides matching TRBD1. Germline trimming cut 0 bases from V and 6 bases from J; bases unmatched to any gene: 3. CDR3 size: 16 residues. Looked up from germline, CDR1 is SGHNT and CDR2 is YYREEE (reference sequence). The CDR3 sequence: CASSLVDRGRNSPLHF. The CDR3 bases are TGTGCCAGCAGCTTGGTCGACAGGGGGCGTAATTCACCCCTCCACTTT.

The V and J genes are TRBV5-6 and TRBJ2-5, with D perhaps assigned TRBD1 or TRBD2 (6 bases each). Trimming pared 2 bases from V and 4 bases from J, leaving 12 bases between. Germline values: CDR1 SGHDT, CDR2 YYEEEE. CDR3 length: 14 residues. The CDR3 DNA reads TGTGCCAGCAGCTTTTCCCGGGGGCGAGAGACCCAGTACTTC. Translated: CASSFSRGRETQYF.

The V and J genes are TRBV6-5 and TRBJ2-7; D possibly corresponds to TRBD2 (6 bases). Trimming cost V 6 bases and J 2 bases, with 11 bases left between them. The CDR3 is made up of 13 amino acids. In germline, CDR1 is MNHEY, CDR2 SVGAGI. The CDR3 nucleotides are TGTGCCAGCAGCCGCGGGGAAACCTACGAGCAGTACTTC. It yields the protein CASSRGETYEQYF.

This chain links TRBV2 with TRBJ1-4, with D uncertain. CDR3 size: 13 residues. The germline V gene encodes CDR1 SNHLY and CDR2 FYNNEI. V shed 7 bases and J shed 0 bases, with 6 bases lying between them. CDR3 sequence reads: CASTQATNEKLFF. The CDR3 DNA reads as TGTGCCAGCACCCAGGCAACTAATGAAAAACTGTTTTTT.